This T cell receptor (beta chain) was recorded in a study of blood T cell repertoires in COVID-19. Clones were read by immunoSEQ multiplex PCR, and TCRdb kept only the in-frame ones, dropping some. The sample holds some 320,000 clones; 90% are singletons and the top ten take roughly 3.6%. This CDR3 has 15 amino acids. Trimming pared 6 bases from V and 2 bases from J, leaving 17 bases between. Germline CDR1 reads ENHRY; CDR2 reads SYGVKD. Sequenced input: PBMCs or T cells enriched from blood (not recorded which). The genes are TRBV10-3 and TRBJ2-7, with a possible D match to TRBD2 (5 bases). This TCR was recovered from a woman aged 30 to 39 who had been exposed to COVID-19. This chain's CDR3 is CAIRSGTELTYEQYF. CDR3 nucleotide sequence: TGTGCCATCAGATCGGGAACAGAGCTAACCTACGAGCAGTACTTC.